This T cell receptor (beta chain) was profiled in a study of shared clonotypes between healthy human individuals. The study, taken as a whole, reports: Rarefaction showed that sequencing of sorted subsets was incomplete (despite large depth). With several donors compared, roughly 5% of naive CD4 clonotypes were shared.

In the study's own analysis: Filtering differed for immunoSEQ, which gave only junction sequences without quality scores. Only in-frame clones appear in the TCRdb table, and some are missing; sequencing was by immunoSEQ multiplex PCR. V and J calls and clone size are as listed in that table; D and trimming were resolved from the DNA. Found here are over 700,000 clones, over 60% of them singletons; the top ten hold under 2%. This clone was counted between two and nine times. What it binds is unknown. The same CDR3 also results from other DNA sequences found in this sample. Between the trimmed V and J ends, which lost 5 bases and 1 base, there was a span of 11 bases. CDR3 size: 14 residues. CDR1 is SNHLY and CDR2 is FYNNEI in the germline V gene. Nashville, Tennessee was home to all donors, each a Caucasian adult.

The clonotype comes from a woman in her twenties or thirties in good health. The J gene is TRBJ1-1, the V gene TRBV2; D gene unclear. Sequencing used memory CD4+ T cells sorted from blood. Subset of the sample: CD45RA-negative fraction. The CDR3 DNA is TGTGCCAGCAGTCCCGGACGGTCGAACACTGAAGCTTTCTTT. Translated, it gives CASSPGRSNTEAFF.